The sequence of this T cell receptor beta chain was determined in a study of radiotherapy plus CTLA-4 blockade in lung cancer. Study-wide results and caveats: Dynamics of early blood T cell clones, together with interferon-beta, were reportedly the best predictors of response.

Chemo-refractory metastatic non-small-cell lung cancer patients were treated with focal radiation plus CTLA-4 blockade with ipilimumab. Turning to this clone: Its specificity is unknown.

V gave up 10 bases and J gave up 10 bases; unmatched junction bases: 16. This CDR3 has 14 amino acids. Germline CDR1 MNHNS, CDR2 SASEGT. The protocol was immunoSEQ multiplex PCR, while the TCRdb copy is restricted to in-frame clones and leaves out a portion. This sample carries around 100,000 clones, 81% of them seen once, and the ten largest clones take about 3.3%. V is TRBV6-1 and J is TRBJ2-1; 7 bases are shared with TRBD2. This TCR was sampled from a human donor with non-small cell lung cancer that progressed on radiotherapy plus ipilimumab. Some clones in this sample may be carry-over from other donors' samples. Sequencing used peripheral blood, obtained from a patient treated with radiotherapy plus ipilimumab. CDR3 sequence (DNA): TGTGCCACCACTCGACTAGCCCAGCCAATAGAGCAGTTCTTC. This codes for CATTRLAQPIEQFF.